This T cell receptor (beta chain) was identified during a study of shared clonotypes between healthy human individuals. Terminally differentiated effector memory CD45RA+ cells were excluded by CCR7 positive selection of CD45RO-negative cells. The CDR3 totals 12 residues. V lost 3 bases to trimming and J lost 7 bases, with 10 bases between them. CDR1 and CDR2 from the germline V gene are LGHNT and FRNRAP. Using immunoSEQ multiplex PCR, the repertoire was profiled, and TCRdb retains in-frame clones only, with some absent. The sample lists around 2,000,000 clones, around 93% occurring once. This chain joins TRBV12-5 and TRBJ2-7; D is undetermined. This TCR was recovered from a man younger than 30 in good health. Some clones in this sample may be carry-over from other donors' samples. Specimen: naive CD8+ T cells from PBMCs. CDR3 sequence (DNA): TGTGCTAGTGGTTTACACCCTGGAGAGCAGTACTTC. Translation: CASGLHPGEQYF.